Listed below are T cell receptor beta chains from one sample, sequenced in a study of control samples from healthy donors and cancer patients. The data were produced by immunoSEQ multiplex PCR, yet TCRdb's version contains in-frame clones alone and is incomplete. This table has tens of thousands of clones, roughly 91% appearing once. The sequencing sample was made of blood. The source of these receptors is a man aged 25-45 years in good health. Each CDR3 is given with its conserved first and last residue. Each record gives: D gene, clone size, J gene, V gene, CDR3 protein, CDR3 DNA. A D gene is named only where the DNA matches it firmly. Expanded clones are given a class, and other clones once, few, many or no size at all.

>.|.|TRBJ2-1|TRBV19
CASSIVLASRNEQFF
TGTGCCAGTAGTATCGTGCTAGCGTCTCGGAATGAGCAGTTCTTC
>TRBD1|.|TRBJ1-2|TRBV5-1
CASGTGGGIDYGYTF
TGCGCCAGCGGGACAGGGGGCGGGATCGACTATGGCTACACCTTC
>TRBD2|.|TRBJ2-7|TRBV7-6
CASSSMGTSSYEQYF
TGTGCCAGCAGCTCCATGGGGACTAGCTCCTACGAGCAGTACTTC
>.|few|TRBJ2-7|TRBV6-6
CASSYSRALSYEQYF
TGTGCCAGCAGTTACTCGAGGGCCCTCTCCTACGAGCAGTACTTC
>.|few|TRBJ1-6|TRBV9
CASSADYGGRGDSPLHF
TGTGCCAGCAGCGCCGATTATGGGGGCCGCGGGGATTCACCCCTCCACTTT
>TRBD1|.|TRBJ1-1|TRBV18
CASSPAGQATEAFF
TGTGCCAGCTCACCCGCGGGACAGGCCACTGAAGCTTTCTTT
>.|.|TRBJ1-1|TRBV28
CASSALTAYFNTEAFF
TGTGCCAGCAGTGCCCTGACAGCATATTTTAACACTGAAGCTTTCTTT
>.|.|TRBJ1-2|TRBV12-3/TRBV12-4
CASSPPRGGGYTF
TGTGCCAGCAGCCCCCCCAGGGGAGGTGGCTACACCTTC
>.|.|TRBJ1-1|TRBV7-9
CASSLDMNTEAFF
TGTGCCAGCAGCTTGGATATGAACACTGAAGCTTTCTTT
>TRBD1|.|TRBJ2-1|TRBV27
CASRRTGDYYSVQFF
TGTGCCAGCAGAAGGACAGGGGACTATTACAGTGTGCAGTTCTTC
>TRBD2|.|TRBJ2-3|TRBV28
CASSTTGLAGALSTDTQYF
TGTGCCAGCAGTACTACGGGACTAGCGGGGGCGCTTAGCACAGATACGCAGTATTTT
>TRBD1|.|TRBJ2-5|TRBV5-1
CASSLATGTDGETQYF
TGCGCCAGCAGCTTGGCGACAGGGACGGACGGAGAGACCCAGTACTTC
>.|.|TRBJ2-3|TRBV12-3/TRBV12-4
CASSYVGTDTQYF
TGTGCCAGCAGCTACGTTGGGACAGATACGCAGTATTTT
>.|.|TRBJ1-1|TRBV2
CASSDPSRLAEAFF
TGTGCCAGCAGTGACCCCAGTCGGTTGGCTGAAGCTTTCTTT
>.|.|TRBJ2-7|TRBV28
CASSFGRSSYEQYF
TGTGCCAGCAGTTTCGGCCGGAGCTCCTACGAGCAGTACTTC
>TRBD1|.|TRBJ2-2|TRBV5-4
CASSGEVRTGRTGELFF
TGTGCCAGCAGCGGCGAGGTTAGGACAGGTCGGACCGGGGAGCTGTTTTTT
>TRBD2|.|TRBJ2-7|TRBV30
CAWTWGLAGVYEQYF
TGTGCCTGGACTTGGGGACTAGCGGGAGTCTACGAGCAGTACTTC